This T cell receptor (beta chain) was documented in a study of blood T cell repertoires in COVID-19. Whole-study context: Specimens from acute and convalescent COVID-19 originated in the United States, Italy and Spain.

The V gene's germline CDR1 is LGHNA and CDR2 YSLEER. The V end lost 3 bases, the J end lost 4 bases, and 15 bases lay between the germline ends. The CDR3 extends over 15 amino acids. The Seattle patients joined while their infection was active and were tracked longitudinally afterward. The authors' processing: Estimates of nucleated cell counts were drawn from the amplification of reference gene primers. Sequencing was performed with immunoSEQ multiplex PCR; in TCRdb, only in-frame clones are kept and a portion is missing. V and J calls and clone size are those listed in that table; D and trimming were worked out from the DNA. This sample carries 200,000 to 250,000 clones, 70% to 90% of them seen once, and the ten largest clones take around 2.5%.

The rearrangement links TRBV4-3 to TRBJ2-5; tentatively, D is TRBD2 (7 bases). The sample was peripheral blood. The sequence derives from a woman aged 65 to 85 with COVID-19, enrolled during active disease. The CDR3 DNA follows: TGCGCCAGCAGCCAGGGTTGGGAGGGGGGAGAGACCCAGTACTTC. Translated, it gives CASSQGWEGGETQYF.